The clone carrying this TCR beta chain was observed at least ten times. Its matching antigen is unknown. TCR alpha and TCR beta cDNA libraries with sample barcodes and UMIs came from 5'RACE using constant-segment primers. TCRdb re-called the 5' RACE reads with MiXCR, one entry per CDR3 protein. The sample holds hundreds of thousands of distinct CDR3 sequences, roughly 13% seen once. The sample comes from a study of T-cell memory formation after mild COVID-19. The CDR3 is made up of 14 amino acids. CDR1 is SGHTA and CDR2 is FQGNSA in the germline V gene. With 6 bases removed from V and 5 bases from J, the gap between germline ends came to 16 bases. Findings of the study overall: The finding that pre-infection memory included some responding clones suggested that cross-reactive memory joined.

V usage is TRBV7-2 and J usage is TRBJ2-5, with D possibly being TRBD2 (7 bases). The source material was PBMCs or a T cell subset sorted from them (not recorded which). This sequence was found in a man aged 18 to 29 who had mild COVID-19 (a few samples of this study predate the infection). Cell type and time point are not known. The chain's CDR3 is CASSRGGSGETQYF. CDR3 coding DNA: TGTGCCAGCAGTCGCGGGGGCTCAGGCGAGACCCAGTACTTC.